One sample yielded the 31 T cell receptor beta chains listed below, sequenced in a study of Graves' ophthalmopathy and Graves' hyperthyroidism. Transcripts of RNA were the source for amplifying TCR beta CDR3 regions. HTBI primers were employed in first-round RT-PCR, then a second-round multiplex PCR followed. In TCRdb, the multiplex PCR reads were re-called with MiXCR into one record per CDR3 protein. The sample has hundreds of thousands of distinct CDR3 sequences; 20% to 25% are singletons. The sample taken for sequencing was peripheral blood. These receptor sequences come from a woman aged 18-29 years with stable Graves' hyperthyroidism.

By its share, this clonotype is medium-sized. The CDR3 DNA reads TGTGCCAGCGCCGCAGGAGGACTAGCGGGAGTCTACGAGCAGTACTTC. Translated, it gives CASAAGGLAGVYEQYF. J is TRBJ2-7 and V is TRBV28; 13 bases are a match to TRBD2. The CDR3 runs to 16 residues. V shed 8 bases, J shed 3 bases, and the junction held 10 bases outside the gene matches. The germline gives CDR1 MDHEN, CDR2 SYDVKM.

This chain links TRBV28 with TRBJ1-5, with 8 bases fitting TRBD1. The germline V gene has CDR1 MDHEN and CDR2 SYDVKM. This CDR3 contains 15 residues. Losses at the gene ends were 5 bases for V and 6 bases for J; bases not matched to a gene: 9. The CDR3 bases are TGTGCCAGCAGTCACGGACAGGGCGGGGGTCAGCCCCAGCATTTT. It is translated as CASSHGQGGGQPQHF.

This clonotype was detected many times. The V gene is TRBV20-1, the J gene TRBJ1-6; D gene ambiguous. CDR1 and CDR2 from the germline V gene are DFQATT and SNEGSKA (reference sequence). V dropped 0 bases and J dropped 9 bases, with 6 bases sitting between them. This CDR3 has 12 residues. As DNA, the CDR3 is TGCAGTGCTAGAGATCGGGGTTCACCCCTCCACTTT. Translating it yields CSARDRGSPLHF.

In this sample, this clonotype turned up many times. The chain combines TRBV13 with TRBJ2-7, with 12 positions matching TRBD1. CDR3 length equals 14 residues. The trim removed 8 bases at V and 3 bases at J, leaving 5 bases unmatched. Germline values: CDR1 PRHDT, CDR2 FYEKMQ (reference sequence). The CDR3, as DNA: TGTGCCAGCGGGGGGACAGGGGGCGACTACGAGCAGTACTTC. As protein: CASGGTGGDYEQYF.

This clonotype occurred many times. The V call is TRBV20-1, the J call TRBJ1-6, with D possibly being TRBD1 (5 bases). Trimming removed 0 bases at V and 6 bases at J, with 15 bases between. Germline CDR1 is DFQATT and CDR2 is SNEGSKA (reference sequence). The CDR3 loop spans 16 amino acids. DNA for the CDR3: TGCAGTGCTAGAGATCGTGTGGCAGGGTTTAATTCACCCCTCCACTTT. Translation gives CSARDRVAGFNSPLHF.

At least ten counts were recorded for this clonotype. The V and J genes are TRBV20-1 and TRBJ2-5; 8 bases line up with TRBD2. The V segment lost 6 bases and the J segment 5 bases; nucleotides outside the gene matches: 8. CDR1 is DFQATT and CDR2 is SNEGSKA in the germline V gene (reference sequence). The CDR3 length is 13 residues. This chain's CDR3 is CSATAGVGETQYF. CDR3 bases: TGCAGTGCAACAGCGGGAGTAGGGGAGACCCAGTACTTC.

This clonotype was seen at least ten times. The rearrangement uses TRBV7-3 and TRBJ2-3, with TRBD2 as a possible D gene (5 bases). This CDR3 has 11 residues. From germline, CDR1 is SGHTA and CDR2 FQGTGA. V lost 5 bases and J 6 bases, leaving 6 bases between the germline ends. CDR3 sequence (DNA): TGTGCCAGCAGCGAGGGTGATACGCAGTATTTT. It is translated as CASSEGDTQYF.

This clonotype was found many times. The chain has TRBV5-4 and TRBJ1-1; TRBD1 agrees at 7 bases. CDR1 is SGHNT, CDR2 YYREEE, per germline (reference sequence). This CDR3 has 14 residues. The trim removed 5 bases at V and 4 bases at J, leaving 8 bases unmatched. This CDR3 is CASRDRGQLTEAFF. CDR3 in DNA: TGTGCCAGCAGGGACCGGGGACAGCTCACTGAAGCTTTCTTT.

The V and J genes are TRBV12-3 or TRBV12-4 and TRBJ2-7; TRBD1 matches 9 bases. The CDR3 has 15 residues. Trimming removed 6 bases from V and 3 bases from J; junction bases left unmatched: 9. DNA for the CDR3: TGTGCCAGCAGCCGGTCACCGGGACAGGGCTACGAGCAGTACTTC. Its translation: CASSRSPGQGYEQYF.

This clonotype was picked up many times. J is TRBJ2-5 and V is TRBV11-2, with TRBD2 matching over 9 bases. The CDR3 covers 16 residues. Per germline, CDR1 SGHAT and CDR2 FQNNGV. V gave up 2 bases and J gave up 2 bases; unmatched junction bases: 6. CDR3 sequence: CASSLLAGKGQETQYF. In DNA form, the CDR3 reads TGTGCCAGCAGCTTACTAGCGGGGAAGGGGCAAGAGACCCAGTACTTC.

The chain has TRBV6-2 or TRBV6-3 and TRBJ1-1; D may be TRBD1 (5 bases). V was trimmed by 7 bases and J by 2 bases, leaving 11 bases between them. Germline CDR1 and CDR2: MNHEY and SVGEGT. CDR3 length equals 13 residues. The CDR3 coding sequence is TGTGCCAGCACCAGGGTCCTAAACACTGAAGCTTTCTTT. Translation: CASTRVLNTEAFF.

This clonotype was seen many times. This chain connects TRBV25-1 to TRBJ2-5, with TRBD1 matching over 8 bases. Germline loops: CDR1 MGHDK, CDR2 SYGVNS. The CDR3 sequence is 14 residues long. Trimming cost V 5 bases and J 5 bases; bases outside gene matches: 7. The CDR3 spells CASSPGQAVETQYF. CDR3 in DNA: TGTGCCAGCAGTCCGGGACAGGCTGTGGAGACCCAGTACTTC.

About this clonotype itself: A clone one base away is much larger, so this may be a read error. This chain joins TRBV19 and TRBJ2-4; D is ambiguous. The length of the CDR3 is 11 residues. Germline V gives CDR1 LNHDA, CDR2 SQIVND (reference sequence). The CDR3 DNA follows: TGTGCCCATTGTCCAAGAAACATTCATTACTTC. Translating gives CAHCPRNIHYF.

This clonotype has just a few counts. J is TRBJ1-5 and V is TRBV2, with D possibly TRBD1 on 5 matching bases. The CDR3 covers 13 residues. The V gene's germline CDR1 is SNHLY and CDR2 FYNNEI. The V end was cut by 6 bases, the J end by 3 bases, with 9 bases between. The CDR3 DNA follows: TGTGCCAGCAGAGCAGGGCTCAATCAGCCCCAGCATTTT. It is translated as CASRAGLNQPQHF.

This clonotype was observed many times. The genes are TRBV6-1 and TRBJ2-2, with 11 nucleotides matching TRBD1. Looked up from germline, CDR1 is MNHNS and CDR2 is SASEGT. V trimming: 6 bases; J trimming: 4 bases; junction bases outside the gene matches: 4. The CDR3 is 15 amino acids. The CDR3 nucleotides are TGTGCCAGCAGCGGACAGGGGGCAGGCACCGGGGAGCTGTTTTTT. It translates to CASSGQGAGTGELFF.

This clonotype was counted at least ten times. This chain uses TRBV24-1 with TRBJ1-2; D is uncertain. V was shortened by 4 bases and J by 0 bases, with 8 bases between the two germline ends. The CDR3 length is 14 residues. Germline-derived CDR1 and CDR2 are KGHDR and SFDVKD. CDR3 residues: CATSDPRTNYGYTF. CDR3 DNA sequence: TGTGCCACCAGTGACCCCAGAACTAACTATGGCTACACCTTC.

This clonotype was seen repeatedly, ten times or more. The chain is built from TRBV25-1 and TRBJ2-3; perhaps TRBD1 as D (6 bases). The V and J ends lost 8 bases and 0 bases respectively, with 18 bases between them. Germline CDR1 and CDR2: MGHDK and SYGVNS. The CDR3 sequence is 16 residues long. The CDR3 DNA reads as TGTGCCAGCTCGACCCCCCGACAGGCAAGCACAGATACGCAGTATTTT. It specifies CASSTPRQASTDTQYF.

The CDR3 here is CASSLFSSGTGELFF. CDR3 coding DNA: TGTGCCAGCAGTTTATTCTCTAGCGGGACCGGGGAGCTGTTTTTT. The chain uses TRBV28 and TRBJ2-2; TRBD2 matches 8 bases. In germline, CDR1 is MDHEN, CDR2 SYDVKM. The CDR3 is 15 residues long. J lost 5 bases, V lost 1 base, and 3 bases had no gene match.

This clonotype was seen a handful of times. A much bigger clone sits one base away, suggesting this may be a read error. The rearrangement joins TRBV6-2 or TRBV6-3 to TRBJ1-5; D is ambiguous. This CDR3 has 13 residues. CDR1 is MNHEY and CDR2 is SVGEGT in the germline V gene. This chain's CDR3 is CVSVGAGDQPQHF. The CDR3 coding sequence is TGTGTCAGCGTGGGTGCCGGGGATCAGCCCCAGCATTTT.

This clonotype occurred many times. The chain has TRBV27 and TRBJ2-4; TRBD1 is a possible D gene (6 bases). Germline V gene data show CDR1 as MNHEY and CDR2 as SMNVEV (reference sequence). The germline V and J ends were trimmed by 2 bases and 9 bases, with 11 bases remaining between them. The CDR3 length is 13 residues. CDR3 residues: CASSLHRVGIQYF. As DNA, the CDR3 is TGTGCCAGCAGTTTACACAGGGTGGGCATTCAGTACTTC.

Many counts were recorded for this clonotype. The rearrangement links TRBV30 to TRBJ1-2, with D possibly TRBD1 on 6 matching bases. CDR1 and CDR2 from the germline V gene are GTSNPN and SVGIG (reference sequence). This CDR3 comprises 14 residues. V shed 2 bases and J shed 2 bases, with 12 bases lying between them. In nucleotides, the CDR3 is TGTGCCTGGAGTTGGGGCAGGGGCAACTATGGCTACACCTTC. This translates into CAWSWGRGNYGYTF.

V gene TRBV6-1 combines with J gene TRBJ1-5, with 9 bases aligning to TRBD1. Trimming removed 4 bases from V and 4 bases from J; junction bases left unmatched: 8. Germline CDR1 MNHNS, CDR2 SASEGT. The CDR3 contains 16 residues. This CDR3 reads CASSGGGQGKNQPQHF. Here the CDR3 DNA reads TGTGCCAGCAGTGGGGGGGGACAGGGAAAAAATCAGCCCCAGCATTTT.

The chain couples TRBV7-2 to TRBJ1-3; D not certain. Germline V lookup: CDR1 SGHTA, CDR2 FQGNSA. The CDR3 loop spans 10 amino acids. CDR3 region: CGAPLNTIYF. The CDR3, as DNA: TGTGGGGCCCCTTTAAACACCATATATTTT.

This clonotype was counted ten times or more. V gene TRBV2 combines with J gene TRBJ2-5; 8 bases align to TRBD1. Germline values: CDR1 SNHLY, CDR2 FYNNEI. V trimming: 6 bases; J trimming: 4 bases; junction bases outside the gene matches: 1. There are 12 residues in the CDR3. The CDR3 region is CASSGQGETQYF. CDR3 bases: TGTGCCAGCAGCGGACAGGGAGAGACCCAGTACTTC.

This clonotype appeared many times. The rearrangement uses TRBV6-1 and TRBJ2-7; 7 positions match TRBD2. Trimming at V came to 7 bases and at J to 3 bases, leaving 9 bases not matched to a gene. Germline V lookup: CDR1 MNHNS, CDR2 SASEGT. This CDR3 has 14 residues. CDR3 sequence (DNA): TGTGCCAGCAAAAAACTAGCGATTGGCTACGAGCAGTACTTC. This sequence encodes CASKKLAIGYEQYF.

The sample holds a few counts of this clonotype. The rearrangement links TRBV24-1 to TRBJ2-6, with unresolved D. This CDR3 comprises 16 residues. V lost 3 bases and J 0 bases, leaving 8 bases between the germline ends. Germline loops: CDR1 KGHDR, CDR2 SFDVKD. CDR3 in amino acids: CATSDETASGANVLTF. CDR3 DNA sequence: TGTGCCACCAGTGATGAGACGGCCTCTGGGGCCAACGTCCTGACTTTC.

This clonotype has at least ten counts. This chain uses TRBV6-2 or TRBV6-3 with TRBJ1-5, with 7 positions matching TRBD1. This CDR3 is 16 amino acids long. Germline lookup yields CDR1 MNHEY and CDR2 SVGEGT. The ends lost 0 bases at V and 5 bases at J; junction bases unmatched: 7. CDR3 nucleotides: TGTGCCAGCAGTTACTCGTCTACAGGGGACGATCAGCCCCAGCATTTT. Translation gives CASSYSSTGDDQPQHF.

This clonotype was counted only a few times. This chain joins TRBV11-1 and TRBJ2-3; D not resolved. Germline V gene data show CDR1 as SGHAT and CDR2 as FQDESV (reference sequence). The CDR3 runs to 15 residues. V was clipped by 5 bases and J by 2 bases, with 14 bases between them. Written as DNA, the CDR3 is TGTGCCAGCAGCCCCGAAACGATCCTCACAGATACGCAGTATTTT. This gives the protein CASSPETILTDTQYF. Complete variable domain (other parts from reference TRBV11-1 and TRBJ2-3): EAEVAQSPRYKITEKSQAVAFWCDPISGHATLYWYRQILGQGPELLVQFQDESVVDDSQLPKDRFSAERLKGVDSTLKIQPAELGDSAMYLCASSPETILTDTQYFGPGTRLTVL.

This clonotype occurred many times. The chain links TRBV4-3 to TRBJ1-2; no clear D. V was clipped by 3 bases and J by 2 bases, with 10 bases between them. This CDR3 has 14 amino acids. CDR1 is LGHNA, CDR2 YSLEER, per germline. The CDR3 bases are TGCGCCAGCAGCCATTGGGAACTAAACTATGGCTACACCTTC. As protein: CASSHWELNYGYTF.

V usage is TRBV24-1 and J usage is TRBJ1-1, with D perhaps matching TRBD1 (5 bases). Germline loops: CDR1 KGHDR, CDR2 SFDVKD. The CDR3 is 13 residues long. The germline V and J ends were trimmed by 5 bases and 0 bases, with 6 bases remaining between them. CDR3 bases: TGTGCCACCAGTGGAGGGGTGAACACTGAAGCTTTCTTT. This gives the protein CATSGGVNTEAFF.

This clonotype was seen repeatedly, ten times or more. V is TRBV27 and J is TRBJ1-6, with D maybe TRBD1 (5 bases). The V and J ends lost 2 bases and 6 bases respectively, with 11 bases between them. CDR1 MNHEY and CDR2 SMNVEV come from the germline V gene (reference sequence). The CDR3 contains 15 residues. The DNA for the CDR3 is TGTGCCAGCAGTTTAGTTTTCAGGGCTAATTCACCCCTCCACTTT. Translation gives CASSLVFRANSPLHF.